This T cell receptor (beta chain) emerged from a study of OX40 agonist ivuxolimab in advanced cancers. The data were produced by immunoSEQ multiplex PCR, yet TCRdb's version contains in-frame clones alone and is incomplete. The sample lists some 130,000 clones, approximately 94% seen once, with more than 0.9% in the top ten. Germline V gene sequence: CDR1 LGHNA, CDR2 YSLEER. The CDR3 is 16 residues long. V gave up 4 bases and J gave up 13 bases; unmatched junction bases: 14. The sample in question was CD4+ or CD8+ T cells sorted from blood, obtained in a trial of the OX40 agonist ivuxolimab. The receptor was isolated from an adult with an advanced solid tumor such as melanoma, head and neck, liver or kidney cancer. The J gene is TRBJ1-6, the V gene TRBV4-3; 9 bases agree with TRBD1. The CDR3 region is CASSRTTGGFRIPLHF. In nucleotides, the CDR3 is TGCGCCAGCAGCCGAACTACAGGGGGCTTTCGGATTCCCCTCCACTTT.